Below are 15 T cell receptor beta chains sequenced from a single sample in a study of T cells in women clearing cervical HPV infection. The protocol was immunoSEQ multiplex PCR, while the TCRdb copy is restricted to in-frame clones and leaves out a portion. Listed are tens of thousands of clones; 3.5% to 5% falls within the top ten. Sequencing used blood buffy coat. Receptors were obtained from a woman aged 18 to 75 with a cervical HPV16 infection that either progressed to CIN3+ or cleared (not recorded which).

Points on this clone: The sequence runs out 3 residues before the end of the CDR3; the remainder is reconstructed from the germline J gene. The genes are TRBV5-1 and TRBJ1-1, with 11 bases that match TRBD1. V was clipped by 10 bases and J by 3 bases; unmatched bases: 5. The germline V gene has CDR1 SGHRS and CDR2 YFSETQ. The CDR3 spans 13 residues. The CDR3 sequence is CASGQGGYTEAFF. The DNA read from the CDR3 is TGCGCCTCGGGACAGGGGGGGTACACTGAA.

As regards this clone: The read terminates 3 residues ahead of where the CDR3 ends, so the germline J gene completes it. The chain joins TRBV5-4 to TRBJ1-2, with no clear D. The CDR3 is made up of 15 amino acids. Germline CDR1 and CDR2: SGHNT and YYREEE (reference sequence). CDR3 protein: CASSLEALGPNDYTF. The CDR3 DNA, read in part, is TGTGCCAGCAGCTTGGAGGCCCTTGGGCCCAATGAC.

Comment on this clone: From the germline J gene comes the end of the CDR3, since the read stops 3 residues before it. The chain recombines TRBV19 with TRBJ2-1; D remains unclear. Trimming stripped 7 bases from V and 0 bases from J, with 10 bases between. The CDR3 length is 14 residues. From germline, CDR1 is LNHDA and CDR2 SQIVND (reference sequence). The part of the CDR3 DNA that was read is TGTGCCAGTAAAACCTACAGCTCCTACAATGAG. This gives the protein CASKTYSSYNE. The complete CDR3 sequence is CASKTYSSYNEQFF.

Turning to this clone: At one end, the junction sequence differs from germline, possibly due to a read error. The CDR3 end is not reached by the read, which stops 3 residues before it; the germline J gene fills it in. The rearrangement links TRBV4-2 to TRBJ1-1, with D possibly TRBD1 on 6 matching bases. Per the germline V gene, CDR1 is LGHNA and CDR2 is YNFKEQ. The CDR3 contains 16 residues. CDR3 in amino acids: CASSQDPGGLRPVAFF. The CDR3 bases that were read are TGCGCCAGCAGCCAAGATCCCGGGGGGCTCCGTCCGGTA.

A note on this clone: The read stops 3 residues short of the end of the CDR3; the missing end is completed from the germline J gene. This chain uses TRBV18 with TRBJ1-2; D gene ambiguous. Per germline, CDR1 KGHSH and CDR2 LQKENI. CDR3 length: 14 amino acids. The CDR3 sequence: CASSRTSGPYDYTF. The DNA read from the CDR3 is TGTGCCAGCTCTCGTACTAGCGGCCCCTACGAC.

In the case of this clone: The sequenced fragment ends 3 residues before the CDR3 boundary, so the rest is inferred from the germline J gene. V is TRBV10-3 and J is TRBJ1-4; D gene uncertain. Per germline, CDR1 ENHRY and CDR2 SYGVKD. The CDR3 sequence is 16 residues long. The V and J ends lost 1 base and 2 bases respectively, with 11 bases between them. The covered CDR3 bases are TGTGCCATCAGTGAGTTCCGCCTGGGCACTAATGAAAAA. Translated, it gives CAISEFRLGTNEK. In full, the CDR3 reads CAISEFRLGTNEKLFF.

About this clone itself: The sequenced fragment ends 3 residues before the CDR3 boundary, so the rest is inferred from the germline J gene. The rearrangement links TRBV7-2 to TRBJ2-3, with 12 bases matching TRBD2. This CDR3 has 16 residues. CDR1 is SGHTA and CDR2 is FQGNSA in the germline V gene. The covered CDR3 bases are TGTGCCAGCAGCTTAGCGTCTAGCGGGGGGGCGGAGACG. It is translated as CASSLASSGGAET. From start to end, the CDR3 is CASSLASSGGAETQYF.

Worth noting for this clone: The CDR3 end falls 3 residues outside the read, so it is completed with the germline J gene. The chain links TRBV30 to TRBJ1-1; D remains ambiguous. The length of the CDR3 is 12 residues. Deletions cut 7 bases from V and 3 bases from J, with 12 bases between. Germline V gene lookup returns CDR1 GTSNPN and CDR2 SVGIG (reference sequence). The part of the CDR3 DNA that was read is TGTGCCTACAAAGGGCAGCACACTGAA. Its translation: CAYKGQHTE. The whole CDR3 protein is CAYKGQHTEAFF. The complete variable domain, with remaining parts taken from reference TRBV30 and TRBJ1-1, reads SQTIHQWPATLVQPVGSPLSLECTVEGTSNPNLYWYRQAAGRGLQLLFYSVGIGQISSEVPQNLSASRPQDRQFILSSKKLLLSDSGFYLCAYKGQHTEAFFGQGTRLTVV.

To note about this clone: The sequenced fragment ends 3 residues before the CDR3 boundary, so the rest is inferred from the germline J gene. V and J are TRBV5-1 and TRBJ2-3; 12 bases line up with TRBD2. The CDR3 totals 15 residues. CDR1 is SGHRS, CDR2 YFSETQ, per germline. The covered CDR3 bases are TGCGCCAGCAGAGGACTAGCGGGATCGGAAGAGACG. Its translation is CASRGLAGSEET. From start to end, the CDR3 is CASRGLAGSEETQYF.

On this clone itself: The read gets to within 3 residues of the CDR3 end, and the germline J gene fills in the rest. This chain joins TRBV6-8 and TRBJ2-7; TRBD1 matches at 8 bases. The J segment lost 5 bases and the V segment lost 2 bases, leaving 5 bases of the junction unmatched. The V gene's germline CDR1 is MNHGY and CDR2 SAAAGT. This CDR3 is 14 amino acids long. The CDR3 reads CASSYGSGGHEQYF. CDR3 bases read: TGTGCCAGCAGTTACGGGTCAGGGGGCCACGAG.

Points on this clone: The read ends 3 residues shy of where the CDR3 ends; the end is completed using the germline J gene. This chain uses TRBV14 with TRBJ1-6, with a weak D call TRBD1 (5 bases). The CDR3 has 14 residues. The germline CDR1 and CDR2 sequences are SGHDN and FVKESK. Trimming took 4 bases from V and 11 from J, leaving 15 bases between them. The CDR3: CASSLSGAQPPLHF. CDR3 DNA (partial): TGTGCCAGCAGCCTTAGCGGGGCCCAGCCACCC.

As regards this clone: The CDR3 end lies 3 residues beyond the end of the read and is filled in from the germline J gene. The rearrangement links TRBV9 to TRBJ2-2; the D gene is possibly TRBD2 (5 bases). CDR1 SGDLS and CDR2 YYNGEE come from the germline V gene. V lost 0 bases and J 6 bases, leaving 15 bases between the germline ends. This CDR3 contains 16 residues. This chain's CDR3 is CASSVAKGSGAGELFF. The part of the CDR3 DNA that was read is TGTGCCAGCAGCGTAGCTAAAGGCTCCGGGGCCGGGGAG.

Regarding this clone: The read falls 3 residues short of the CDR3 end, and the missing part is taken from the germline J gene. The chain joins TRBV18 to TRBJ2-5; 11 bases match TRBD2. Trimming took 4 bases from V and 3 from J; bases not matched to a gene: 10. The CDR3 is 17 amino acids. The germline gives CDR1 KGHSH, CDR2 LQKENI. The CDR3 region is CASSLPSLAGGKETQYF. CDR3 DNA (partial): TGTGCCAGCTCACTGCCCTCTCTAGCGGGGGGAAAAGAGACC.

CDR3 sequence: CASTEGRGQETQYF. Partial CDR3 DNA: TGTGCCAGCACCGAGGGGAGGGGGCAAGAGACG. V and J are TRBV2 and TRBJ2-3, with D perhaps TRBD1 or TRBD2 (7 bases each). With the read ending 3 residues before the CDR3 end, the germline J gene is used to fill in that end. Germline loops: CDR1 SNHLY, CDR2 FYNNEI. The CDR3 extends over 14 amino acids.

On this clone: The read terminates 3 residues before the CDR3 end, so the remaining end is supplied by the germline J gene. The chain is built from TRBV20-1 and TRBJ1-5, with 7 bases matching TRBD1. CDR1 and CDR2 from the germline V gene are DFQATT and SNEGSKA (reference sequence). V lost 3 bases, J lost 3 bases, and 8 bases stayed unmatched. The CDR3 is made up of 15 amino acids. The part of the CDR3 DNA that was read is TGCAGTGCTAGGGCGACAGGGAGGGACAATCAGCCC. Its protein is CSARATGRDNQP. The full CDR3 protein is CSARATGRDNQPQHF.